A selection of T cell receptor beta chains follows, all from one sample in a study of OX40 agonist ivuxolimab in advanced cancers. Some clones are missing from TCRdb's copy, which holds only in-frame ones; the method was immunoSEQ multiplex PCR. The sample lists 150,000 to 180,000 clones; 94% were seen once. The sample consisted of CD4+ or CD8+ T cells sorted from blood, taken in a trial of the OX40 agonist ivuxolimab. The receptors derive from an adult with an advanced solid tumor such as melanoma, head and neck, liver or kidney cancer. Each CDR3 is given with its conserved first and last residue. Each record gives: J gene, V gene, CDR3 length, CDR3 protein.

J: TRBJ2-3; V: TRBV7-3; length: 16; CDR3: CASSPGTSRDTDTQYF
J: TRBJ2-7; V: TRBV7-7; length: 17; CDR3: CARDPPSEGIPSYEQYF
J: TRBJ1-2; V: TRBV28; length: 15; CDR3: CASSFRRAPNYGYTF
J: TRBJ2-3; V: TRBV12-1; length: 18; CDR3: CASSFVGLAGACTDTQYF
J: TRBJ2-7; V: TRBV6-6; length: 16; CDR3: CASSWTMTGGSDEQYF
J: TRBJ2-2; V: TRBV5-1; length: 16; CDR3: CASSPIRGAGTGELFF
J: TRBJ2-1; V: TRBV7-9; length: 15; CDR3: CASSSTRGSYNEQFF
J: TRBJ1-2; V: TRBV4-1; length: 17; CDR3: CASSQATYRREDRGYTF
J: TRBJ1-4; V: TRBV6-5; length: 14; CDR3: CASSSALVVEKLFF
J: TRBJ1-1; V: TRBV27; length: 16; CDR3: CASSDTGFRMNTEAFF
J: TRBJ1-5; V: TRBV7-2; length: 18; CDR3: CASRAVGRGGSGNQPQHF
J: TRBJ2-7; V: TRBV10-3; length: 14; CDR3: CAISVQGGKEEQYF
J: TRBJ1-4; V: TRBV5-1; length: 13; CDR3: CASSLPSDEKLFF
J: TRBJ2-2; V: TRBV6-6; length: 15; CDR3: CASKEGPSNTGELFF
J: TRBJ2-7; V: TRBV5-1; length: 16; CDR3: CASSPRAGGSSYEQYF
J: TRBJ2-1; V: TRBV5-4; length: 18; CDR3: CASSLRGTSGGVYNEQFF